This T cell receptor (beta chain) was sequenced during a study of technical replicates of blood from several donors. Germline V CDR1 and CDR2: LNHDA, SQIVND (reference sequence). V was pared by 5 bases and J by 3 bases, with 4 bases of the junction left unmatched. This CDR3 region has 15 residues. This clone occurred once. Assay: immunoSEQ multiplex PCR; the TCRdb copy retains only in-frame clones and omits some. The sample carries roughly 80,000 clones, around 96% recorded once. V usage is TRBV19 and J usage is TRBJ2-7, with 13 bases identical to TRBD2. This receptor was obtained from a human donor in good health. The sample comprised T cells isolated from PBMCs. The CDR3 coding sequence is TGTGCCAGTAGTGGGACTAGCGGGATGGGCTACGAGCAGTACTTC. Encoded protein: CASSGTSGMGYEQYF.